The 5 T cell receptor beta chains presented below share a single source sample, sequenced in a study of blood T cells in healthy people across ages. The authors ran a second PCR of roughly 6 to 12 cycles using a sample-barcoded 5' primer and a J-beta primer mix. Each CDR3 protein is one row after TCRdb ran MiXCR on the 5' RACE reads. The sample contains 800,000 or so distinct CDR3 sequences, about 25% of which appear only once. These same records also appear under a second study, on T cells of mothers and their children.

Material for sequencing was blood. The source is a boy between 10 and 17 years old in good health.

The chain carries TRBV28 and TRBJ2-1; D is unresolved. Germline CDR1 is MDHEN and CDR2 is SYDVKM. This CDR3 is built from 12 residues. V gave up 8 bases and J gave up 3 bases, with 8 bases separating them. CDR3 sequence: CASGLLYNEQFF. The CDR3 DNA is TGTGCCAGCGGCCTTCTCTACAATGAGCAGTTCTTC.

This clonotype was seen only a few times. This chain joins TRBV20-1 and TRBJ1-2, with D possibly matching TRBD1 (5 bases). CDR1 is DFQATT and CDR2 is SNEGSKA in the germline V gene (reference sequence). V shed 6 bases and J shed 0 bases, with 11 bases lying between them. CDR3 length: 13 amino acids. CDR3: CSARGVTNYGYTF. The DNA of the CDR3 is TGCAGTGCCCGAGGGGTCACTAACTATGGCTACACCTTC.

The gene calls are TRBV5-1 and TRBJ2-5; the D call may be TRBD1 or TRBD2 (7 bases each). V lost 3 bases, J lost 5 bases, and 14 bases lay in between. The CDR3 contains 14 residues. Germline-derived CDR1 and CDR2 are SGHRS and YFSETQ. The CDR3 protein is CASSWRQGGETQYF. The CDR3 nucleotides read TGCGCCAGCAGCTGGCGACAGGGAGGGGAGACCCAGTACTTC.

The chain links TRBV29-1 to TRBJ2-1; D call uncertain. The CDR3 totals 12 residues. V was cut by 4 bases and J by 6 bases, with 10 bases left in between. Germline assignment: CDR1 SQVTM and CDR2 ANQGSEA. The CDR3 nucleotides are TGCAGCGTTGTCTCAGGCCTCAATGAGCAGTTCTTC. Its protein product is CSVVSGLNEQFF.

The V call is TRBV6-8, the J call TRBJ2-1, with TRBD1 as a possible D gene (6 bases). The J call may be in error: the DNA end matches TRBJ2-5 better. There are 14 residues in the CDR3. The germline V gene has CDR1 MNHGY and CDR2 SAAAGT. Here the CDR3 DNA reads TGTGCCAGCAGTCCTCTACAGGGTATCGAGACCCAGTACTTC. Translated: CASSPLQGIETQYF.